This T cell receptor beta chain was obtained from a study of shared clonotypes between healthy human individuals. Study-level background: Three plates were used per donor for CD4 naive, three for CD4 memory, two for CD8 naive and one for CD8 memory. The study's findings and limits: Represented diversity, genetic and exposure-history alike, was limited by few donors. All-four-donor shared clonotypes had higher generation probabilities than non-shared clonotypes did. Exclusively blood specimens were collected; tissue repertoires likely differ.

Clones were sequenced by immunoSEQ multiplex PCR, and TCRdb holds only the in-frame ones, with some missing. The sample yields roughly 2.4 million clones, approximately 94% seen once. As concerns this clone: Its antigen is undetermined.

The CDR3 totals 14 residues. Germline assignment: CDR1 MNHEY and CDR2 SMNVEV (reference sequence). V shed 6 bases and J shed 3 bases, with 15 bases lying between them. The chain combines TRBV27 with TRBJ2-7; D not resolved. The sequence came from a man between 18 and 29 years old in good health. The sample consisted of naive CD4+ T cells sorted from blood. Subset reported: CD45RA+ positively selected. The CDR3 protein is CASRSYRRSYEQYF. In DNA, the CDR3 is TGTGCCAGCAGATCCTACCGGCGGAGCTACGAGCAGTACTTC.